This TCR beta chain was observed in a study of radiation and T cells in renal cell carcinoma. The CDR3 covers 15 residues. V lost 5 bases and J lost 2, with 15 bases in between. In germline, CDR1 is SGHTA, CDR2 FQGNSA. Data came from immunoSEQ multiplex PCR; TCRdb stores just in-frame clones and leaves some out. The data show 100,000 to 150,000 clones, with roughly four fifths seen just once and 3% held by the top ten. Time point reported: baseline pretreatment blood. Treatment of the sample: 15 Gy SBRT to primary tumor, nephrectomy 4 weeks later. After SBRT, blood was collected at 2 and 4 weeks, plus baseline.

Sequencing was performed on blood, taken from a patient whose treatment included radiotherapy and nephrectomy. The rearrangement uses TRBV7-2 and TRBJ1-1, with D perhaps matching TRBD1 (6 bases). This TCR derives from a woman aged 55-70 years with renal cell carcinoma. The CDR3 DNA is TGTGCCAGCAGCAGAAGTTGGACAGCCAACACTGAAGCTTTCTTT. Its translation: CASSRSWTANTEAFF.